This T cell receptor (beta chain) was sequenced during a study of CD8+ T cells in alopecia areata (dated by TCRdb to the late 2010s). At the level of the whole study: Treated patients were enrolled in an open-label pilot trial of oral tofacitinib at 5 to 10 mg twice daily for moderate-to-severe alopecia areata. Clonality in the scalp was compared among normal scalp (n=4), patchy alopecia areata scalp (n=8), and alopecia totalis/universalis scalp (n=8). For the treated patients, the SALT score, which quantifies what percentage of scalp surface area is affected, served as the measure of disease severity. Biopsies were taken from tofacitinib-treated patients at baseline and again at 4 and 24 weeks into treatment, and several of those patients also had a later scalp biopsy. The RNA source kit depended on sample type: the PAXgene miRNA kit for fixed scalp, the miRNeasy kit for PBMCs, and the RNeasy kit for mouse skin. To study T cell clonal expansion in alopecia areata, the researchers applied high-throughput TCRbeta sequencing to both the C3H/HeJ mouse model and human patients. immunoSEQ multiplex PCR using 35 Vbeta forward primers and 13 Jbeta reverse primers was used to amplify TCRbeta CDR3 regions. Tofacitinib was given for 6 to 18 months, followed by 6 months of follow-up off drug to assess delayed response and recurrence. On the human side, TCRbeta sequencing was run on scalp tissue and on sorted CD4+ and CD8+ peripheral blood T cells from healthy controls and from alopecia areata patients with either patchy or totalis/universalis disease. The study at large found these results: Tofacitinib significantly lowered scalp clonality and the number of expanded CD8+ clones among the top 100 scalp clones. Because the treated cohort was small and had only one nonresponder, larger studies are needed to examine links between baseline CD8+ expansion and response. Scalp TCR repertoire analysis is complicated because resident alphabeta T cells in normal human skin are also sequenced, whereas mouse skin is dominated by gammadelta T cells. During tofacitinib treatment, many expanded lesional clones remained in scalp and blood, and this persistence may partly explain relapse after treatment is stopped. Compared with mice, TCR sequences shared between patients were less clear, possibly partly because of HLA diversity across the patient population. Higher clonality and more expanded CD8+ clones were observed in lesional scalp than in normal scalp, particularly in alopecia totalis/universalis, a finding suggestive of antigenic drive.

As concerns this clone: This clone's antigen is unknown. The record has no base qualities; no much larger clone is one base away.

Libraries were constructed by the immunoSEQ multiplex PCR assay. RNA was extracted from all samples and reverse transcribed into cDNA as template for TCR sequencing. First-strand cDNA was synthesized using SuperScript III with a 2:1 mix of oligo-dT and random hexamers. Amplification bias was assessed with a synthetic immune receptor repertoire, and residual bias was removed computationally. Turning to the authors' computational methods: Raw reads were preprocessed for error removal, and CDR3 was defined according to IMGT conventions as running from the conserved cysteine to phenylalanine. Clonality was computed as 1 minus the Shannon entropy, with the entropy normalized by log2 of the number of productive unique TCRs. Whether scalp clones were CD4 or CD8 was inferred by matching scalp TCRbeta sequences against CD4 and CD8 repertoires sorted from blood. This is the immuneACCESS table as TCRdb keeps it, with only in-frame sequences that have V and J called. A part of the clones is gone; compared with another copy, unresolved V genes explain less than half, and the rest is unexplained. V and J calls and clone size are as listed in that table; D and trimming were resolved from the DNA. Here the sample has around 120,000 clones; 50% to 75% occur a single time. Of the sample, more than 25% falls within the top ten clones.

This sample's time point label indicates: approximately 4 weeks on oral tofacitinib. The intended sense of this specimen's treatment or condition label: oral pan-JAK inhibitor, 5-10 mg twice daily. Peripheral blood and lesional scalp punch biopsies were obtained from patients with alopecia areata. PBMCs were isolated by density centrifugation and stained for CD3, CD4 and CD8, after which CD4+ and CD8+ T cells were sorted on a FACSAria. From its cysteine to its phenylalanine, the CDR3 spans 16 amino acids. The read is trimmed to its CDR3 DNA, 48 bases read in frame from base 1. This TCR was recovered from a human donor with alopecia areata. The material sequenced was CD8+ T cells sorted from blood, taken at week 4, from a patient treated with tofacitinib. The rearranged chain carries TRBV21-1 and TRBJ1-2; the table names TRBD1, a call not compared with the DNA. TRBV21-1 is a documented pseudogene. The DNA reads TGTGCCAGCAGCAAAGCGCTGGGACAGGGGAGGTATGGCTACACCTTC. Its protein product is CASSKALGQGRYGYTF.